This T cell receptor beta chain was sequenced for a study of T cell responses to AZD1222 COVID-19 vaccine. TCRdb's copy holds only in-frame clones and misses some; the assay was immunoSEQ multiplex PCR. The sample holds some 130,000 clones; around 92% are singletons and the top ten take around 3.5%. The source was peripheral blood, collected 28 days after the second AZD1222 dose. The clonotype comes from an adult who received the AZD1222 COVID-19 vaccine.

The CDR3 loop is CSVDGTGGVGEAFF. DNA of the CDR3: TGCAGCGTCGACGGGACAGGGGGAGTGGGCGAAGCTTTCTTT. The chain couples TRBV29-1 to TRBJ1-1; 11 positions match TRBD1. Germline V lookup: CDR1 SQVTM, CDR2 ANQGSEA. The CDR3 loop spans 14 amino acids. Trimming at V came to 6 bases and at J to 8 bases, leaving 11 bases not matched to a gene.